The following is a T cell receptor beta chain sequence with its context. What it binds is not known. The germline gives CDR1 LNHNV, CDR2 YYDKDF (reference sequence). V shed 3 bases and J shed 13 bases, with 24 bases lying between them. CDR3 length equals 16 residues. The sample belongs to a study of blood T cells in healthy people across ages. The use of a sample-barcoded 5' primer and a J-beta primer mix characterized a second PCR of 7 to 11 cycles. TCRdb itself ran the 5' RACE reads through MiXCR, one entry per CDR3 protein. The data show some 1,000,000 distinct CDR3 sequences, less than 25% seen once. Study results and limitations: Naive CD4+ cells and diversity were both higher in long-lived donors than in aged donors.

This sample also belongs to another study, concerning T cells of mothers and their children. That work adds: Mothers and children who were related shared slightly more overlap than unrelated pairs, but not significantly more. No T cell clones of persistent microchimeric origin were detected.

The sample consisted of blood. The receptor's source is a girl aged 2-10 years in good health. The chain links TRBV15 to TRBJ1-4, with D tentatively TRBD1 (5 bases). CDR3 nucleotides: TGTGCCACCAGCAGGGAACGCAGGGTAGCCCCGAAGGGACTGTTTTTT. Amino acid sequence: CATSRERRVAPKGLFF.